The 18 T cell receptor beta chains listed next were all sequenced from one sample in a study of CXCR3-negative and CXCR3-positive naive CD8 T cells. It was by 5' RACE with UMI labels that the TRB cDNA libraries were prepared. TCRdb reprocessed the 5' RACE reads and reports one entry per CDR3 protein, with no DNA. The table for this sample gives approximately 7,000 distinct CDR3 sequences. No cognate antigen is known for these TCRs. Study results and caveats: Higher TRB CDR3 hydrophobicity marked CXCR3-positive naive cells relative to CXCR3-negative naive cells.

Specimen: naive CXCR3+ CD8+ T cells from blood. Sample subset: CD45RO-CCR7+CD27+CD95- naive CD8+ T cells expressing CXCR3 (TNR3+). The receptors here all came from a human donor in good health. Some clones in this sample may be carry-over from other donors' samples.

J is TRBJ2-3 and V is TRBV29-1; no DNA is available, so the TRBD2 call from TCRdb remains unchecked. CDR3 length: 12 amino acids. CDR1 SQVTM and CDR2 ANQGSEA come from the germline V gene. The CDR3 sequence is CSVETGEQTQYF.

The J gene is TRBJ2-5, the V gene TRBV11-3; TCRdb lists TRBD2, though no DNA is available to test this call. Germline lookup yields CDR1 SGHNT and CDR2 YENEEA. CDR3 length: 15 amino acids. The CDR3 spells CASSSPSAYQETQYF.

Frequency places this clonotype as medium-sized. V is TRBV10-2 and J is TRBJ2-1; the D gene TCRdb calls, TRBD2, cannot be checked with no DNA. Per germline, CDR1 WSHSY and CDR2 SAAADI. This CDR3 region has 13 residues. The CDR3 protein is CASSHGTSGPQFF.

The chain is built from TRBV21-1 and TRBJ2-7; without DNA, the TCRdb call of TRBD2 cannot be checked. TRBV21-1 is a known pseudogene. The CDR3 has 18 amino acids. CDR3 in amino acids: CASSKVCLGPYRSYEQYF.

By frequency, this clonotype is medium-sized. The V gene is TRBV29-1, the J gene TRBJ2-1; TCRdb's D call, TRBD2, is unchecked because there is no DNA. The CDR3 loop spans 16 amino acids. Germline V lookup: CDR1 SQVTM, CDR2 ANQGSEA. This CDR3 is CSAKGWTSGVYNEQFF.

CDR3 loop: CASSGMTGPYFF. The rearrangement links TRBV25-1 to TRBJ1-4; the D call from TCRdb, TRBD1, cannot be confirmed without DNA. The CDR3 has 12 residues. Germline V CDR1 and CDR2: MGHDK, SYGVNS.

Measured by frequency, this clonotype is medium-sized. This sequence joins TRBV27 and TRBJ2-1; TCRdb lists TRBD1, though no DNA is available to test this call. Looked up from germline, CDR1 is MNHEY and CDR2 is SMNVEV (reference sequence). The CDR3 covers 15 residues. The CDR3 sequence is CASSLDGTGYNEQFF.

CDR3 amino acids: CASRHGSSYEQYF. The V call is TRBV28, the J call TRBJ2-7. Germline values: CDR1 MDHEN, CDR2 SYDVKM. The CDR3 totals 13 residues.

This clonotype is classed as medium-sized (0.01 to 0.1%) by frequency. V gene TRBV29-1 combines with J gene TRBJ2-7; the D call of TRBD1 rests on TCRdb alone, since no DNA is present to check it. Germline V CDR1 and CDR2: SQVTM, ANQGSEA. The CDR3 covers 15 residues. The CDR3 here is CSVESRDTSSYEQYF.

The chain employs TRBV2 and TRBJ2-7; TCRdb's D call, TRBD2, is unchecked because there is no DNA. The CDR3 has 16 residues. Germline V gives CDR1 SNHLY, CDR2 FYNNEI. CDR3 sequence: CASSDHEREKVYEQYF.

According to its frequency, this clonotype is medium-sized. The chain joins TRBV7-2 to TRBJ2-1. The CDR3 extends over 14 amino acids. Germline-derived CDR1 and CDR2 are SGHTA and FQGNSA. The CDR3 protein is CASSHSGTYNEQFF.

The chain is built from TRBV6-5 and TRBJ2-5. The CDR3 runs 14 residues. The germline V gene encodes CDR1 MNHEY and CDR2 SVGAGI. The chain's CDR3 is CASSSSLYGETQYF.

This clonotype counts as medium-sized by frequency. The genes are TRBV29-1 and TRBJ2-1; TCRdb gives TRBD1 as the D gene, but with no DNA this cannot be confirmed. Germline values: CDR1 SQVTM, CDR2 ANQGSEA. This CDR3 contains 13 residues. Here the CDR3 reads CSAPGRLNNEQFF.

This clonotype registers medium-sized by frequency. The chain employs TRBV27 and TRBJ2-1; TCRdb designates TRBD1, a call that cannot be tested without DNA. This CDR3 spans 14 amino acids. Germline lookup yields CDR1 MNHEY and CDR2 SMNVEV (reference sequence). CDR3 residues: CASSPLTGPDEQFF.

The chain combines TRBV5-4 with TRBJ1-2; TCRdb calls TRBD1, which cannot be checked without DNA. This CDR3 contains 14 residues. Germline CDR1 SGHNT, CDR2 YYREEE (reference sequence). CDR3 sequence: CASAEGQGGGGYTF.

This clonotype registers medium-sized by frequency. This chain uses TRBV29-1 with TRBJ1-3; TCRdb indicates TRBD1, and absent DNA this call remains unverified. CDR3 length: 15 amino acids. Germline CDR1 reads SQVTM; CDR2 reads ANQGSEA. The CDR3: CSVGPDRVDGNTIYF.

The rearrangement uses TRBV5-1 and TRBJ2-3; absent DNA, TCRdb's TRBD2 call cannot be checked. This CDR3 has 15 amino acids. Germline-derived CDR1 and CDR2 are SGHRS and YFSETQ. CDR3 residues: CASSVGLALADTQYF.

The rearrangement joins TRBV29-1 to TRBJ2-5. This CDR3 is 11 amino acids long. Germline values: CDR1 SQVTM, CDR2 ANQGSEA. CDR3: CSVLDGETQYF.